This T cell receptor beta chain was sequenced during a study of cytomegalovirus exposure and HLA in healthy donors. Whole-study results and caveats: Later, an analysis found that common viral pathogens appeared to be linked with several of the most significant clusters. Testing in vitro showed a few CMV-associated chains specific for CMV antigens.

The study ran its PCR with 60 Vbeta and 13 Jbeta primers. Here immunoSEQ multiplex PCR was the method, and the copy in TCRdb shows in-frame clones only, minus some. The sample includes under 200,000 clones, around nine tenths seen only once; the top ten take approximately 0.31%. This cohort consisted of healthy bone marrow donors. As to this clone: Its matching antigen is unknown.

V was shortened by 0 bases and J by 7 bases, with 10 bases between the two germline ends. CDR1 and CDR2 (germline): MNHEY, SMNVEV (reference sequence). This CDR3 comprises 13 residues. This clonotype originated in a woman aged 30 to 39 in good health and CMV-seronegative. Sequencing was performed on PBMCs. The chain joins TRBV27 to TRBJ2-7; D might be TRBD2 (6 bases). CDR3 sequence (DNA): TGTGCCAGCAGTTTATCCTCCGGAGGGGAGCAGTACTTC. It specifies CASSLSSGGEQYF.